The T cell receptor beta chain under discussion was sequenced for a study of memory CD4+ T cells and cytomegalovirus serostatus. Sequenced by immunoSEQ multiplex PCR; TCRdb stores in-frame clones only, minus some. This sample has 75,000 to 95,000 clones; about 85% occur once, and the top ten carry less than 0.9%. Single viable CD3+CD4+CD8-CD45RO+ cells were sorted as the memory CD4+ T cells. Positive selection with CD4 microbeads enriched total CD4+ T cells. CDR1 is MNHNY, CDR2 SVGAGI, per germline (reference sequence). The CDR3 consists of 13 residues. V lost 6 bases and J lost 2; bases outside the gene matches: 4.

This TCR derives from an adult in good health and CMV-seronegative. The genes are TRBV6-6 and TRBJ2-7; 7 nucleotides match TRBD1. The sample taken for sequencing was memory CD4+ T cells from blood. This CDR3 reads CASRGDRAYEQYF. DNA of the CDR3: TGTGCCAGCAGAGGGGACAGAGCCTACGAGCAGTACTTC.